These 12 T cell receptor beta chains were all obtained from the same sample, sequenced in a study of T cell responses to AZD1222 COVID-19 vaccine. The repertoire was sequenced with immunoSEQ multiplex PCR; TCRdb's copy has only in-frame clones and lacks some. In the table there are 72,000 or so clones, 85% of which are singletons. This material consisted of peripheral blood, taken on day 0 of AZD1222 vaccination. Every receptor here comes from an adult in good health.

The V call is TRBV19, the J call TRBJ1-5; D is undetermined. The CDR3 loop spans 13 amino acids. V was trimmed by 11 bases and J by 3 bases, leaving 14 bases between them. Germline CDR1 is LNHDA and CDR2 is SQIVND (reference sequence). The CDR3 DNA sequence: TGTGCCGCCTCACCCGGAGTCAATCAGCCCCAGCATTTT. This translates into CAASPGVNQPQHF. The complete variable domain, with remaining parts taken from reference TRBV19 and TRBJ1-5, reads DGGITQSPKYLFRKEGQNVTLSCEQNLNHDAMYWYRQDPGQGLRLIYYSQIVNDFQKGDIAEGYSVSREKKESFPLTVTSAQKNPTAFYLCAASPGVNQPQHFGDGTRLSIL.

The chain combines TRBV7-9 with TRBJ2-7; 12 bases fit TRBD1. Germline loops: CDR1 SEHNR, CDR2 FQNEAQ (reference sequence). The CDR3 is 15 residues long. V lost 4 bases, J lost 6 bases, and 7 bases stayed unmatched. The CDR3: CASSSRGDRGREQYF. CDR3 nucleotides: TGTGCCAGCAGCTCTCGGGGGGACAGGGGGCGCGAGCAGTACTTC.

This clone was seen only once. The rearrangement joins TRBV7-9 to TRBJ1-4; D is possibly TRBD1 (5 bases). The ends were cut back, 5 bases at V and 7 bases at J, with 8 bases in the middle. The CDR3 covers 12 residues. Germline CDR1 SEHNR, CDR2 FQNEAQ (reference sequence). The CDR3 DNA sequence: TGTGCCAGCAGCCCAGGGAGTGAAAAACTGTTTTTT. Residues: CASSPGSEKLFF.

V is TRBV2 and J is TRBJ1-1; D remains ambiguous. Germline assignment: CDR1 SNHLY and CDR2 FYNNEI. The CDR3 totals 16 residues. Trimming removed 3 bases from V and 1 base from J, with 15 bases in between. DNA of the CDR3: TGTGCCAGCAGTGAGACAACCACCCCAAAGAACACTGAAGCTTTCTTT. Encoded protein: CASSETTTPKNTEAFF.

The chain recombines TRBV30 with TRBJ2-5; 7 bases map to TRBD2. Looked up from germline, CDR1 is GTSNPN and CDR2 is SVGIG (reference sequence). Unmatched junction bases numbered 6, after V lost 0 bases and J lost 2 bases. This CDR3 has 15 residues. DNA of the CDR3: TGTGCCTGGAGTGTAAAGGGAGGGATACAAGAGACCCAGTACTTC. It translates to CAWSVKGGIQETQYF.

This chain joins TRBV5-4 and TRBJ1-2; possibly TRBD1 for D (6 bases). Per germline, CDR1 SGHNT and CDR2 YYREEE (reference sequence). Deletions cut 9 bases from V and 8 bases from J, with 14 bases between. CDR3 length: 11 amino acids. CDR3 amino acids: CATPAQGGYTF. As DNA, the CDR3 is TGTGCCACCCCGGCCCAGGGGGGCTACACCTTC.

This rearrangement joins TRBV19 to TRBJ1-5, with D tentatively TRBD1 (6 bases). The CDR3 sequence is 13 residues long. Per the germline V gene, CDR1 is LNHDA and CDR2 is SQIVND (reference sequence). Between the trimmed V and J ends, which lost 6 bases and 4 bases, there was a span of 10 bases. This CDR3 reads CASRGQGNQPQHF. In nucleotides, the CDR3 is TGTGCCAGTAGGGGGCAGGGGAATCAGCCCCAGCATTTT. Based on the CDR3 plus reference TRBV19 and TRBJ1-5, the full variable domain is DGGITQSPKYLFRKEGQNVTLSCEQNLNHDAMYWYRQDPGQGLRLIYYSQIVNDFQKGDIAEGYSVSREKKESFPLTVTSAQKNPTAFYLCASRGQGNQPQHFGDGTRLSIL.

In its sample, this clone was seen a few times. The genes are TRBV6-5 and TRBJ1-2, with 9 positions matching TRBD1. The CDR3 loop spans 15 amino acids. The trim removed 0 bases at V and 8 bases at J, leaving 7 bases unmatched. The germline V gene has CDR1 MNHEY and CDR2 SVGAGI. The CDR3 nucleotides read TGTGCCAGCAGTTACTCCGGGACAGGGTGGATGGGCTACACCTTC. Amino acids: CASSYSGTGWMGYTF.

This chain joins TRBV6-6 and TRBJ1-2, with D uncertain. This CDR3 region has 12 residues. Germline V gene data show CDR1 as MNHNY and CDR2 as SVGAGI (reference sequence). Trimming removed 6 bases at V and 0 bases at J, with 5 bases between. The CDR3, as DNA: TGTGCCAGCAGGGATGCTAACTATGGCTACACCTTC. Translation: CASRDANYGYTF.

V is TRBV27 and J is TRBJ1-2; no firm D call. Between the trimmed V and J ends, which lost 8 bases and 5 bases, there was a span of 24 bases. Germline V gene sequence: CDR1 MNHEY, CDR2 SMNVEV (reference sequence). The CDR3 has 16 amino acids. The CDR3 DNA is TGTGCCAGCGGAGGAGGCAGCGATCCGTACGAGTATGGCTACACCTTC. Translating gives CASGGGSDPYEYGYTF.

The CDR3 sequence: CATSRKGSGTSNYEQYF. The CDR3 nucleotides read TGTGCCACCAGCAGAAAGGGGAGTGGGACTTCCAACTACGAGCAGTACTTC. The chain joins TRBV15 to TRBJ2-7; D perhaps matches TRBD2 (6 bases). The length of the CDR3 is 17 residues. Per the germline V gene, CDR1 is LNHNV and CDR2 is YYDKDF (reference sequence). Deletions cut 2 bases from V and 3 bases from J, with 20 bases between.

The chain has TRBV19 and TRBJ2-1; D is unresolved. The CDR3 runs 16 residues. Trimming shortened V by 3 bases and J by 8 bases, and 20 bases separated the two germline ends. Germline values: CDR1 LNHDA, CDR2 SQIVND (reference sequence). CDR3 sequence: CASSIKGPMLIDEQFF. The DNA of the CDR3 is TGTGCCAGTAGTATTAAAGGGCCTATGCTCATCGATGAGCAGTTCTTC. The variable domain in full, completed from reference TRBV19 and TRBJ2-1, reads DGGITQSPKYLFRKEGQNVTLSCEQNLNHDAMYWYRQDPGQGLRLIYYSQIVNDFQKGDIAEGYSVSREKKESFPLTVTSAQKNPTAFYLCASSIKGPMLIDEQFFGPGTRLTVL.